This T cell receptor beta chain was identified during a study of a mutant IDH1 vaccine in newly diagnosed glioma. About this clone itself: Its antigen is not identified.

TCRdb's table, derived via immunoSEQ multiplex PCR, lists solely in-frame clones and lacks some. The table lists over 35,000 clones, approximately 88% of them singletons. The time point here: week 23, last vaccination. What each vaccine dose contained was 300 ug of mutant IDH1 20-mer peptide, accompanied by topical imiquimod. Germline V gives CDR1 MDHEN, CDR2 SYDVKM. V was shortened by 5 bases and J by 9 bases, with 14 bases between the two germline ends. This CDR3 is 12 amino acids long. This clonotype was obtained from a woman between 18 and 29 years old with glioma. Some clones in this sample may be carry-over from other donors' samples. The input for sequencing was PBMCs, taken from a glioma patient whose treatment included an IDH1 peptide vaccine. The chain is built from TRBV28 and TRBJ2-7, with D unresolved. In DNA form, the CDR3 reads TGTGCCAGCAGTCCCCCCCCAGGCGCGCAGTACTTC. Protein product: CASSPPPGAQYF. The full variable domain, its missing parts supplied by reference TRBV28 and TRBJ2-7, is DVKVTQSSRYLVKRTGEKVFLECVQDMDHENMFWYRQDPGLGLRLIYFSYDVKMKEKGDIPEGYSVSREKKERFSLILESASTNQTSMYLCASSPPPGAQYFGPGTRLTVT.